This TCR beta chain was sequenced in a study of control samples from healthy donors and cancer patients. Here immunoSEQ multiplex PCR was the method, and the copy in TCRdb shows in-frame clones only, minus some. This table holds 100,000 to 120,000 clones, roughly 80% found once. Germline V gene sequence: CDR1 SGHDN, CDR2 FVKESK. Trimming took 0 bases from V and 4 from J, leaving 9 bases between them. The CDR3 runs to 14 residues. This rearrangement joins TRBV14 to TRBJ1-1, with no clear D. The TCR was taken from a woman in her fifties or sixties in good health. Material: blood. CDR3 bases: TGTGCCAGCAGCCAAGATACGGGTGTCACTGAAGCTTTCTTT. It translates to CASSQDTGVTEAFF.